Detailed here is one T cell receptor (beta chain). The data were obtained in a study of blood T cell repertoires in COVID-19. For the study at large: Sources were T cells, B-cell-depleted T cells, or PBMCs; the material itself was cDNA or gDNA.

The age range of participants was about 18 to 100 years, with residence in under 30 US areas. Sequencing used immunoSEQ multiplex PCR; TCRdb keeps in-frame clones, though not all of them. The sample holds over 150,000 clones, roughly 87% seen once. The CDR3 spans 14 residues. CDR1 is SGHVS and CDR2 is FQNEAQ in the germline V gene. The V segment lost 10 bases and the J segment 6 bases; nucleotides outside the gene matches: 9. The TCR was taken from a woman aged 30 to 39 who had recovered from COVID-19. Specimen: PBMCs or T cells enriched from blood (not recorded which). The rearrangement links TRBV7-8 to TRBJ2-5; TRBD1 agrees at 12 bases. The chain's CDR3 is CATRDRGLSQTQYF. CDR3 in DNA: TGTGCCACCCGGGACAGGGGGCTTTCGCAGACCCAGTACTTC.